The rows below give T cell receptor beta chains drawn from one sample of a study of T cell changes during pregnancy in multiple sclerosis. Generated by immunoSEQ multiplex PCR, the TCRdb table keeps only in-frame clones and is missing some. The sample has fewer than 85,000 clones, 90% to 95% seen once. The source was peripheral blood, collected in the second trimester of pregnancy. The receptor set was obtained from a female donor with multiple sclerosis, enrolled in a pregnancy study. The CDR3 runs from the conserved cysteine through the conserved F or W. A clone size is listed for some rows: how often the clone was seen (once, few, many), or a class if it is expanded.

TRBV28	once	TRBJ2-7	15	CASRVGGTGESEQYF
TRBV11-3	.	TRBJ2-7	17	CASSREWGRHLTYEQYF
TRBV5-1	.	TRBJ2-1	18	CASRSASGPSSPYNEQFF
TRBV19	.	TRBJ1-2	16	CASSIGGGGIDYGYTF
TRBV19	.	TRBJ1-1	14	CASSPGTGLTEAFF
TRBV19	.	TRBJ1-5	14	CASRNGVEYQPQHF
TRBV5-4	.	TRBJ2-7	15	CASSLDRDYSYEQYF
TRBV6-1	.	TRBJ2-1	15	CASSDMGTGVNEQFF
TRBV6-1	.	TRBJ2-3	16	CASSEAGGGITDTQYF
TRBV19	.	TRBJ1-1	13	CASAHTGGTEAFF
TRBV6-5	.	TRBJ2-2	15	CASRGRKANTGELFF
TRBV18	.	TRBJ2-3	14	CASSLTGVTDTQYF
TRBV19	.	TRBJ1-1	13	CASSSKGDTEAFF
TRBV5-1	.	TRBJ1-2	13	CASSMDPVSSYTF
TRBV28	.	TRBJ2-7	14	CASSLSRQSGEQYF
TRBV16	.	TRBJ1-1	15	CASSQMSNKNTEAFF
TRBV5-6	.	TRBJ2-7	16	CASSLVSLGLADEQYF
TRBV27	.	TRBJ1-3	15	CASRKTGFSGNTIYF
TRBV10-3	.	TRBJ1-2	13	CAISFSGNYGYTF
TRBV25-1	.	TRBJ2-1	17	CASSEIERGSSYNEQFF
TRBV11-2	.	TRBJ1-5	14	CASSLDGGNQPQHF
TRBV29-1	.	TRBJ2-3	12	CSVWSGSDTQYF
TRBV10-2	.	TRBJ2-2	13	CASSVVSAGELFF
TRBV15	few	TRBJ2-1	16	CATSREGQGAYNEQFF
TRBV28	once	TRBJ2-1	17	CASSSSPGPGLDNEQFF
TRBV9	.	TRBJ2-5	18	CASSATGLAGGPWETQYF
TRBV7-2	.	TRBJ2-7	15	CASSPSGGASYEQYF
TRBV7-9	.	TRBJ2-1	15	CASRVAGGPYNEQFF
TRBV5-5	.	TRBJ2-2	11	CASSLRGELFF
TRBV6-1	.	TRBJ2-7	13	CASSDRDGYEQYF
TRBV2	.	TRBJ2-7	14	CASSAVSGSGEQYF
TRBV4-3	.	TRBJ1-2	14	CASSPHRGNYGYTF
TRBV6-4	few	TRBJ2-5	13	CASSFDRGETQYF
TRBV19	.	TRBJ1-5	14	CASSSGQIVQPQHF
TRBV30	.	TRBJ2-7	13	CAWNAGGWDEQYF
TRBV27	.	TRBJ2-7	11	CASGLNYEQYF
TRBV7-2	.	TRBJ2-7	15	CASSSPGLAKYEQYF
TRBV6-5	.	TRBJ2-1	15	CASSLGLAEYNEQFF
TRBV29-1	.	TRBJ2-1	15	CSVRGLEPSYNEQFF
TRBV11-2	.	TRBJ1-4	16	CASSLVGGGVGEKLFF
TRBV21-1	.	TRBJ2-7	13	CASRARMGYEQYF
TRBV10-1	.	TRBJ2-5	12	CASTQRRETQYF